This entry describes one TCR beta chain. The antigen is undetermined. Generated by immunoSEQ multiplex PCR, the TCRdb table keeps only in-frame clones and is missing some. The data hold under 200,000 clones, with 70% to 90% observed a single time. This entry is derived from a study of cytomegalovirus exposure and HLA in healthy donors. Points from the study as a whole: Subsequent analysis found a tendency for first-cohort TCR clusters to co-occur within the approximately 130 validation repertoires. Some public TCRs appeared in many individuals, while most sequences were rare. Diagnosis of cytomegalovirus status made by the classifier reportedly showed high specificity and sensitivity. Altogether, 160 or so TCR beta chains were recorded as cytomegalovirus-associated.

The CDR3 length is 13 residues. V was pared by 1 base and J by 4 bases, with 8 bases between. CDR1 is SGHNT and CDR2 is YYREEE in the germline V gene (reference sequence). Sequencing used PBMCs. The J gene is TRBJ2-5, the V gene TRBV5-4; D possibly corresponds to TRBD1 (6 bases). This clonotype originated in a woman under 30 in good health and CMV-seronegative. The DNA for the CDR3 is TGTGCCAGCAGCTTGACAGGGCCAGAGACCCAGTACTTC. This translates into CASSLTGPETQYF.